Listed here are 8 T cell receptor beta chains from one sample, sequenced in a study of human T cells and chemical hapten exposure (dated by TCRdb to the early 2020s). Libraries were built with RACE. Sequenced on a NextSeq 500. TCRdb reran the public reads through fastp at Q25 and MiXCR, keeping productive beta chains. Each entry merges the rows of one CDR3 protein and shows their most common DNA and genes. For this sample the table gives about 54,000 distinct CDR3 sequences, of which about 10% were detected only once. Approximately 1.6% of the sample belongs to the ten largest clones. The time point label corresponds to: patch test 2, 6 weeks after DPC sensitization. Reading the label with the study, this specimen's treatment or condition is: therapeutic diphenylcyclopropenone sensitization with weekly scalp DPC. The sample here was whole blood, taken in connection with sensitization to the hapten diphenylcyclopropenone (DPC). The receptors here all came from a woman between 50 and 59 years old with alopecia areata. Some clones in this sample may be carry-over from other donors' samples.

J is TRBJ2-7 and V is TRBV6-1, with TRBD2 matching 9 bases. The junction had 10 bases not matched to a gene; V was cut back by 6 bases and J by 4 bases. CDR1 and CDR2 from the germline V gene are MNHNS and SASEGT. This CDR3 contains 15 residues. The CDR3 region is CASSVTSGQGYEQYF. CDR3 nucleotide sequence: TGTGCCAGCAGCGTTACTAGCGGGCAAGGTTACGAGCAGTACTTC.

This clonotype was counted at least ten times. The chain is built from TRBV28 and TRBJ2-7, with D perhaps assigned TRBD1 or TRBD2 (6 bases each). V gave up 1 base and J gave up 5 bases, with 12 bases separating them. This CDR3 spans 14 amino acids. Germline V gene sequence: CDR1 MDHEN, CDR2 SYDVKM. The CDR3 spells CASSLSGGRDEQYF. As DNA, the CDR3 is TGTGCCAGCAGTTTATCCGGGGGCCGCGACGAGCAGTACTTC.

This clonotype came up many times. The V call is TRBV5-6, the J call TRBJ1-5; D call uncertain. V lost 6 bases and J lost 0, with 4 bases in between. This CDR3 is 12 amino acids long. Germline V gene sequence: CDR1 SGHDT, CDR2 YYEEEE. CDR3 amino acids: CASTFSNQPQHF. DNA of the CDR3: TGTGCCAGCACCTTTAGCAATCAGCCCCAGCATTTT.

V and J are TRBV13 and TRBJ2-7; D is possibly TRBD2 (5 bases). The CDR3 spans 15 residues. Germline CDR1 is PRHDT and CDR2 is FYEKMQ (reference sequence). Trimming took 1 base from V and 1 from J, leaving 11 bases between them. The CDR3 reads CASSLARGVSYEQYF. The CDR3 DNA reads TGTGCCAGCAGCTTAGCCCGGGGAGTTTCCTACGAGCAGTACTTC.

This clonotype was picked up many times. The CDR3 region has the DNA TGTGCCAGCAAGCCAGGGGGCGGGAATCAGCCCCAGCATTTT. This gives the protein CASKPGGGNQPQHF. This chain connects TRBV27 to TRBJ1-5; 8 nucleotides match TRBD1. Trimming cost V 7 bases and J 4 bases; bases outside gene matches: 6. Germline V gene data show CDR1 as MNHEY and CDR2 as SMNVEV (reference sequence). This CDR3 region has 14 residues.

This clonotype was seen repeatedly, ten times or more. V gene TRBV2 combines with J gene TRBJ2-5, with a possible D match to TRBD1 (7 bases). V was clipped by 1 base and J by 5 bases, with 14 bases between them. Germline V gene data show CDR1 as SNHLY and CDR2 as FYNNEI. There are 15 residues in the CDR3. DNA for the CDR3: TGTGCCAGCAGTGAAGATAGGAGGGGGCTTGAGACCCAGTACTTC. The encoded protein is CASSEDRRGLETQYF.

The chain has TRBV6-2 or TRBV6-3 and TRBJ1-1; D possibly corresponds to TRBD1 (6 bases). The CDR3 runs to 15 residues. Germline-derived CDR1 and CDR2 are MNHEY and SVGEGT. V was shortened by 6 bases and J by 4 bases, with 18 bases between the two germline ends. The CDR3 loop reads CASRARGGLGTEAFF. The CDR3 nucleotides read TGTGCCAGCAGAGCCAGGGGCGGTTTGGGCACTGAAGCTTTCTTT.

The chain joins TRBV18 to TRBJ2-3, with a weak D call TRBD2 (5 bases). This CDR3 has 16 residues. V was clipped by 2 bases and J by 4 bases, with 16 bases between them. The germline V gene has CDR1 KGHSH and CDR2 LQKENI. The CDR3 nucleotides are TGTGCCAGCTCACCATTGGCTAGGACTCTCGCAGATACGCAGTATTTT. Translation: CASSPLARTLADTQYF.